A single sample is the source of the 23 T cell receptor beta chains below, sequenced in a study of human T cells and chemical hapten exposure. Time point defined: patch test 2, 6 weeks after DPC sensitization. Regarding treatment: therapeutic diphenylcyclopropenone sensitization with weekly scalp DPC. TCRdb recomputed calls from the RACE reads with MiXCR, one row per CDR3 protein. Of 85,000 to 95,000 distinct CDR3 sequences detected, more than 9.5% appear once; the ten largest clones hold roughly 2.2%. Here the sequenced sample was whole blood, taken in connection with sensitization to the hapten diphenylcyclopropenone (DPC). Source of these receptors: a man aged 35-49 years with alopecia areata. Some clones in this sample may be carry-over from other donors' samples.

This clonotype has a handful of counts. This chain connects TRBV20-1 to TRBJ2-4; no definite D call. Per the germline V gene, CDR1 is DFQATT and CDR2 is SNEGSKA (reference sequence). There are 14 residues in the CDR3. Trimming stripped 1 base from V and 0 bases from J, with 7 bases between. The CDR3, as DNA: TGCAGTGCTAGAGCCAGAATAGCCAAAAACATTCAGTACTTC. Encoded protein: CSARARIAKNIQYF.

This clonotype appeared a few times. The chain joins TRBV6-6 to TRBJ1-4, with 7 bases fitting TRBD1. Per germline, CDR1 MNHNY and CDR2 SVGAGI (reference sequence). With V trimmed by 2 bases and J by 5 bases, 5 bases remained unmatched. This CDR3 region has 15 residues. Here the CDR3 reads CASSYVGQRNEKLFF. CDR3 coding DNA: TGTGCCAGCAGTTACGTGGGACAGCGAAATGAAAAACTGTTTTTT.

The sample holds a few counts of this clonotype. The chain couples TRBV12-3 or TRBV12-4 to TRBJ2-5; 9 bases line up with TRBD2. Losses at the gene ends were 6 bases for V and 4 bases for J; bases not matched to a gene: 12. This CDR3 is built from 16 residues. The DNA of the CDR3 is TGTGCCAGCAGGTATCGACTAGCGGCCAAGCCAGAGACCCAGTACTTC. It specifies CASRYRLAAKPETQYF.

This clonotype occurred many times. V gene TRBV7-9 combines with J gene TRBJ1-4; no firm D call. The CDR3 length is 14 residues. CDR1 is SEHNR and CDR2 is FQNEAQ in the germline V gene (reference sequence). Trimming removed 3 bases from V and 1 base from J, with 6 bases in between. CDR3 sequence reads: CASSFWGTNEKLFF. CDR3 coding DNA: TGTGCCAGCAGCTTCTGGGGAACTAATGAAAAACTGTTTTTT.

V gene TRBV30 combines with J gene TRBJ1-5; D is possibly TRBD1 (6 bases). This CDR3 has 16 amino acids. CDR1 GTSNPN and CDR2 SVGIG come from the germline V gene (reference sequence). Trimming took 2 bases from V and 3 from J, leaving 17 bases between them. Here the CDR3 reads CAWSFGPRGLNQPQHF. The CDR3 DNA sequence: TGTGCCTGGAGTTTCGGGCCCAGGGGTCTCAATCAGCCCCAGCATTTT.

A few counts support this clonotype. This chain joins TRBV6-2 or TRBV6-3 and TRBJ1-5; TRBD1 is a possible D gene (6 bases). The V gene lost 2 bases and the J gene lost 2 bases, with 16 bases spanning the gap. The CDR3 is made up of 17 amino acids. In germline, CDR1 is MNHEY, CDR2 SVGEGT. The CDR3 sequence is CASSYAPGGAGNQPQHF. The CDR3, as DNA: TGTGCCAGCAGTTACGCCCCGGGGGGCGCGGGCAATCAGCCCCAGCATTTT.

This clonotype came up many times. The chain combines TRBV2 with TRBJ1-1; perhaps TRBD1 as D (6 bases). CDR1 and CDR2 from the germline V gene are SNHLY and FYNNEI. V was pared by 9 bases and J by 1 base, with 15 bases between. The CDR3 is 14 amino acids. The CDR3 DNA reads TGTGCCAGTTTGCGGGGGGGCTCGAACACTGAAGCTTTCTTT. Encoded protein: CASLRGGSNTEAFF.

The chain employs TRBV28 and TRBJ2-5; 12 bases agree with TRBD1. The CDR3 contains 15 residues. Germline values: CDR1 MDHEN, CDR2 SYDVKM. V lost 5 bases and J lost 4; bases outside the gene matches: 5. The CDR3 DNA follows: TGTGCCAGCAGTCCGGGACAGGGGGCTGGAGAGACCCAGTACTTC. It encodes CASSPGQGAGETQYF.

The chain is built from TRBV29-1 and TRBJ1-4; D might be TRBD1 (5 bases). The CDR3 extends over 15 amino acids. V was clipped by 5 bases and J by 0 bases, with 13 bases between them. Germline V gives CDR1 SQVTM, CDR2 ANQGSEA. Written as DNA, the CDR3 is TGCAGCGTTCGGGGGGGAACCGCAACTAATGAAAAACTGTTTTTT. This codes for CSVRGGTATNEKLFF. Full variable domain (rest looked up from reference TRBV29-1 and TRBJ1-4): SAVISQKPSRDICQRGTSLTIQCQVDSQVTMMFWYRQQPGQSLTLIATANQGSEATYESGFVIDKFPISRPNLTFSTLTVSNMSPEDSSIYLCSVRGGTATNEKLFFGSGTQLSVL.

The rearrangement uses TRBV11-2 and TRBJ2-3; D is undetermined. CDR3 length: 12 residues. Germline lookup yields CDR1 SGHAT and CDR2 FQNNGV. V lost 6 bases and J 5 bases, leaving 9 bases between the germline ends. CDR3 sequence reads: CASRGSGDTQYF. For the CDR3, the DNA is TGTGCCAGCAGGGGAAGTGGAGATACGCAGTATTTT.

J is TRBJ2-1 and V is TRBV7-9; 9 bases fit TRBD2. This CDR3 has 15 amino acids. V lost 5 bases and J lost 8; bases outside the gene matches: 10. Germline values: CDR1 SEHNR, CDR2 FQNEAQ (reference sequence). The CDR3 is CASSPRGGRAYEQFF. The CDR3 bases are TGTGCCAGCAGCCCTCGCGGCGGGAGGGCCTATGAGCAGTTCTTC.

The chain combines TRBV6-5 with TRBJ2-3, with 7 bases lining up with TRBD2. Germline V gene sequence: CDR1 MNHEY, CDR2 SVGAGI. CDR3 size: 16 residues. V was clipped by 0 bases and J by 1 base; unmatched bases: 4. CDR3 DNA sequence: TGTGCCAGCAGTTACTCGACGGCGGGAGGCACAGATACGCAGTATTTT. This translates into CASSYSTAGGTDTQYF.

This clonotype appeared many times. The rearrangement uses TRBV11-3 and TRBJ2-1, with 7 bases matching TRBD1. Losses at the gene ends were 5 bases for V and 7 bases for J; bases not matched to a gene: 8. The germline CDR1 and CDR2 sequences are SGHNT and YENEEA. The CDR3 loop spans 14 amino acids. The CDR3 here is CASSPRTGLNEQFF. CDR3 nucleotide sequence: TGTGCCAGCAGCCCCAGGACAGGCCTTAATGAGCAGTTCTTC.

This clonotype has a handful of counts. Here the CDR3 reads CASGLASAGNIQYF. Here the CDR3 DNA reads TGTGCTAGTGGTTTGGCCAGCGCCGGAAACATTCAGTACTTC. This chain uses TRBV12-5 with TRBJ2-4; D uncertain. The V end was cut by 1 base, the J end by 6 bases, with 10 bases between. This CDR3 has 14 residues. CDR1 and CDR2 (germline): LGHNT, FRNRAP. The variable domain in full, with the rest retrieved from reference TRBV12-5 and TRBJ2-4, is DARVTQTPRHKVTEMGQEVTMRCQPILGHNTVFWYRQTMMQGLELLAYFRNRAPLDDSGMPKDRFSAEMPDATLATLKIQPSEPRDSAVYFCASGLASAGNIQYFGAGTRLSVL.

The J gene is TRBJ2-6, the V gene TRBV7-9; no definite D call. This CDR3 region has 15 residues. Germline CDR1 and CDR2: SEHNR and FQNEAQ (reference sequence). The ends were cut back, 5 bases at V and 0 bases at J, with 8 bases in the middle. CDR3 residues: CASSPRSSGANVLTF. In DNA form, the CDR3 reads TGTGCCAGCAGCCCACGGTCCTCTGGGGCCAACGTCCTGACTTTC.

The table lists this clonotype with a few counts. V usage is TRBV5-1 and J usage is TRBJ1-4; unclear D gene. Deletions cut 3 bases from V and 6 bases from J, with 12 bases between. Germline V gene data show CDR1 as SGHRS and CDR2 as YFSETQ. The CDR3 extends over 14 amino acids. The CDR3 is CASSSDGGDEKLFF. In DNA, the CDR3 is TGCGCCAGCAGCTCGGATGGTGGCGATGAAAAACTGTTTTTT.

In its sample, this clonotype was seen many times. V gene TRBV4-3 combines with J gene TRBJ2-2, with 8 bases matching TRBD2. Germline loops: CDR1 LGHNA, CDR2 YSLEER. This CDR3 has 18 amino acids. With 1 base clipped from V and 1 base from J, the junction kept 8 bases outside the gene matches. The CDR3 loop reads CASSQVASGSGNTGELFF. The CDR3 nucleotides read TGCGCCAGCAGCCAAGTTGCCAGCGGGAGCGGGAACACCGGGGAGCTGTTTTTT.

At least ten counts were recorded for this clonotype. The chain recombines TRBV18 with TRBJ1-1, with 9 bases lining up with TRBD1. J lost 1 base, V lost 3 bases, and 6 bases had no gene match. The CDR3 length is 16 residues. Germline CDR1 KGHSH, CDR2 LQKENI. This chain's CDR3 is CASSPTTQGANTEAFF. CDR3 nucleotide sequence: TGTGCCAGCTCACCGACAACACAGGGGGCGAACACTGAAGCTTTCTTT.

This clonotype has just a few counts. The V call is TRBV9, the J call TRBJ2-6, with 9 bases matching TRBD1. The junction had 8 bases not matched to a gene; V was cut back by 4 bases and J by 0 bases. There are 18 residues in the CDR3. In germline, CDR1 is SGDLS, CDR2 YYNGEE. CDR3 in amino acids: CASSRRDRVSSGANVLTF. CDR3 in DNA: TGTGCCAGCAGCAGACGGGACAGGGTGAGCTCTGGGGCCAACGTCCTGACTTTC.

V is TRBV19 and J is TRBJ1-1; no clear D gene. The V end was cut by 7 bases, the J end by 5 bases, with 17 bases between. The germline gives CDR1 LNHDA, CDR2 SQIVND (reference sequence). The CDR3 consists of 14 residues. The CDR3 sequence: CASTPRGLGTEAFF. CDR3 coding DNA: TGTGCCAGTACCCCCAGAGGGTTGGGGACTGAAGCTTTCTTT.

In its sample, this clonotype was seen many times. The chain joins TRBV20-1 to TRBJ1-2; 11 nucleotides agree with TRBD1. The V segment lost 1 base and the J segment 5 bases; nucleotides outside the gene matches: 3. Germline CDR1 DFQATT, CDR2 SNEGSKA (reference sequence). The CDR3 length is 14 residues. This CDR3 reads CSARAGTGGYGYTF. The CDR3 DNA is TGCAGTGCTAGAGCTGGGACAGGGGGTTATGGCTACACCTTC.

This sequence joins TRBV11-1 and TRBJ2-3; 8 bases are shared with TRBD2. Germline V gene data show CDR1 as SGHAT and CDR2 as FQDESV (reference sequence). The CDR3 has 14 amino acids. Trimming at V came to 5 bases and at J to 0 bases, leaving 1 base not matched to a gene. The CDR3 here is CASSPSGSTDTQYF. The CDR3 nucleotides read TGTGCCAGCAGCCCTAGCGGGAGCACAGATACGCAGTATTTT.

For the CDR3, the DNA is TGTGCCAGCAGCTTAGGTAGCGGGAGCTCAGATACGCAGTATTTT. It yields the protein CASSLGSGSSDTQYF. The V gene is TRBV7-2, the J gene TRBJ2-3; 9 bases fit TRBD2. Unmatched junction bases numbered 3, after V lost 1 base and J lost 4 bases. The CDR3 is 15 residues long. Germline V gene data show CDR1 as SGHTA and CDR2 as FQGNSA. Combining the CDR3 with reference TRBV7-2 and TRBJ2-3 gives the whole variable domain GAGVSQSPSNKVTEKGKDVELRCDPISGHTALYWYRQSLGQGLEFLIYFQGNSAPDKSGLPSDRFSAERTGGSVSTLTIQRTQQEDSAVYLCASSLGSGSSDTQYFGPGTRLTVL.